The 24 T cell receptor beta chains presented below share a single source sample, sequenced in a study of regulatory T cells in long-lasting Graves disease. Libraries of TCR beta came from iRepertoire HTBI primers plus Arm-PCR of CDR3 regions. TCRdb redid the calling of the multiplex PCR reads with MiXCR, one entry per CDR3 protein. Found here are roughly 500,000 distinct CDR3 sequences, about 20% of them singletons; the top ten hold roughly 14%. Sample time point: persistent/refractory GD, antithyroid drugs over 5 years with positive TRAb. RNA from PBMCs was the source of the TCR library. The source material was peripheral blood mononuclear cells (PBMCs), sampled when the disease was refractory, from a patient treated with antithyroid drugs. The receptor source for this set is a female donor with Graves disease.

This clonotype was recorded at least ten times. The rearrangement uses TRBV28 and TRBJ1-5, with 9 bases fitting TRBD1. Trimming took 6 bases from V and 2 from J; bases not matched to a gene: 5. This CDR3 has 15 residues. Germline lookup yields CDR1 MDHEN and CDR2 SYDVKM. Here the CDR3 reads CASSLQGAGNQPQHF. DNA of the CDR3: TGTGCCAGCAGCCTACAGGGGGCAGGCAATCAGCCCCAGCATTTT.

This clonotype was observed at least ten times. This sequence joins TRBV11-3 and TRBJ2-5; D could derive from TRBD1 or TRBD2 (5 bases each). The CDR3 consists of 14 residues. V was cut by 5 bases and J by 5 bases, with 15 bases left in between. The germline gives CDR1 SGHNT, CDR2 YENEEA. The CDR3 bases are TGTGCCAGCAGCGCCCCGGGGCTTGGGGAGACCCAGTACTTC. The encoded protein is CASSAPGLGETQYF.

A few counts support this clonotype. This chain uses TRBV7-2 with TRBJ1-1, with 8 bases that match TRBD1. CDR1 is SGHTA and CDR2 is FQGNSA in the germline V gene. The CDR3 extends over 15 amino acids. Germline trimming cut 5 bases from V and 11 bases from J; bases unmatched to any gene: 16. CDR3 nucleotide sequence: TGTGCCAGCAGCCCCCCCAGGGACAGGCTCATTAGGGCTTTCTTT. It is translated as CASSPPRDRLIRAFF.

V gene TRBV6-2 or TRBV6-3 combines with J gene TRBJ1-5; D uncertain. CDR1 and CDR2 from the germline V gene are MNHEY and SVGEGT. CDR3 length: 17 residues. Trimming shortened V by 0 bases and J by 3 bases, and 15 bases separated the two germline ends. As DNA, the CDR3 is TGTGCCAGCAGTTACTCGTTGAAGTGGGCAGTCAATCAGCCCCAGCATTTT. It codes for CASSYSLKWAVNQPQHF.

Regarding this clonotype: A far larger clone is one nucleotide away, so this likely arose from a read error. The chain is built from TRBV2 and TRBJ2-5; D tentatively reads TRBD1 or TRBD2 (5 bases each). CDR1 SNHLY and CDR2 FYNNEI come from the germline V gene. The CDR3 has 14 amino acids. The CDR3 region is CASAWAAQGETRYF. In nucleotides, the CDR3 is TGTGCCAGCGCTTGGGCGGCCCAGGGAGAGACCCGGTACTTC.

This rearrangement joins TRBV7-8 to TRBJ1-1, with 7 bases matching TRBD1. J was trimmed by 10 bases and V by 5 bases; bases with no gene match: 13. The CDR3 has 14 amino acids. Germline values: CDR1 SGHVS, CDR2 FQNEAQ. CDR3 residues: CASSKGAGTRGAFF. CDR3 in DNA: TGTGCCAGCAGCAAGGGGGCAGGGACTAGGGGAGCTTTCTTT.

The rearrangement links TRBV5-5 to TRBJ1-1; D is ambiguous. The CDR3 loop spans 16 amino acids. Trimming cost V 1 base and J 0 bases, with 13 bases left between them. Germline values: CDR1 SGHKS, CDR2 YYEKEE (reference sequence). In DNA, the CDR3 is TGTGCCAGCAGCTTGTTTTGGGATTTAATGAACACTGAAGCTTTCTTT. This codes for CASSLFWDLMNTEAFF.

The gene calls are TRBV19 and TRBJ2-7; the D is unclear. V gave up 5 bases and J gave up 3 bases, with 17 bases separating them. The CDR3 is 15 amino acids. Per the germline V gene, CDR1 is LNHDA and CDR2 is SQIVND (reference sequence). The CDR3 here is CASSPASRQDYEQYF. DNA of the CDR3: TGTGCCAGTAGTCCCGCCTCGCGGCAGGACTACGAGCAGTACTTC.

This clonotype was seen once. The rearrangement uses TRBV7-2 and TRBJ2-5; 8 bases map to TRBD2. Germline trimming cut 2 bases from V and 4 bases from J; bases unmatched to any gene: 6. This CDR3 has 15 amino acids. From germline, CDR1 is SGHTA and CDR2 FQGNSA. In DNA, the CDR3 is TGTGCCAGCAGCTTACAAGCGGGAGTTGGAGAGACCCAGTACTTC. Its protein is CASSLQAGVGETQYF.

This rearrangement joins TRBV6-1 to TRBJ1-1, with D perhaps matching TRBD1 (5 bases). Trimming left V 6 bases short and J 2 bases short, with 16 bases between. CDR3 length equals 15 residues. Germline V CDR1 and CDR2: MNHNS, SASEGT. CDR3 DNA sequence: TGTGCCAGCAGCCCCTCCGGGACCGGCAACACTGAAGCTTTCTTT. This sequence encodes CASSPSGTGNTEAFF.

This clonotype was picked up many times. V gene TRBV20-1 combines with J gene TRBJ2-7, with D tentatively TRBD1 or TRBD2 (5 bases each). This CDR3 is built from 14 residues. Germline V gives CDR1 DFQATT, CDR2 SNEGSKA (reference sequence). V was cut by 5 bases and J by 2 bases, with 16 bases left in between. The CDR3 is CSALNRDRAYEQYF. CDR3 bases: TGCAGTGCTCTGAACCGGGACCGAGCCTACGAGCAGTACTTC.

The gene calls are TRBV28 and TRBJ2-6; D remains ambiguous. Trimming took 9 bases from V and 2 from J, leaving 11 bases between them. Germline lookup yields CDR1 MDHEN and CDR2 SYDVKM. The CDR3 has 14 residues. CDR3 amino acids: CASSRGPGANVLTF. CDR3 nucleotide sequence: TGTGCCAGTTCCCGTGGGCCTGGGGCCAACGTCCTGACTTTC.

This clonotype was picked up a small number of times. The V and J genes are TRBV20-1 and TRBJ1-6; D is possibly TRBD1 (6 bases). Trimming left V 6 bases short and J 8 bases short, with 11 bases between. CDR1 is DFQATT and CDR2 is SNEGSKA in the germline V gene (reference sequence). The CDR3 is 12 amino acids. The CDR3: CSALGGDSPLHF. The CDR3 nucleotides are TGCAGTGCCCTGGGGGGCGATTCACCCCTCCACTTT.

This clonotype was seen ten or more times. The CDR3: CAISVEQEEKLFF. DNA of the CDR3: TGTGCCATCAGTGTGGAACAGGAAGAAAAACTGTTTTTT. The chain recombines TRBV10-3 with TRBJ1-4, with D perhaps TRBD1 (5 bases). The CDR3 is 13 residues long. Per the germline V gene, CDR1 is ENHRY and CDR2 is SYGVKD. V was clipped by 4 bases and J by 8 bases, with 11 bases between them.

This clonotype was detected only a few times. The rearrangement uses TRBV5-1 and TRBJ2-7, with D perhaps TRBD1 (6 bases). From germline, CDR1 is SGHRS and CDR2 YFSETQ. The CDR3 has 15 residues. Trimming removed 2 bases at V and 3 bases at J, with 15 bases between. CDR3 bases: TGCGCCAGCAGCTTAGAACGGGACAACCTCTACGAGCAGTACTTC. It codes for CASSLERDNLYEQYF.

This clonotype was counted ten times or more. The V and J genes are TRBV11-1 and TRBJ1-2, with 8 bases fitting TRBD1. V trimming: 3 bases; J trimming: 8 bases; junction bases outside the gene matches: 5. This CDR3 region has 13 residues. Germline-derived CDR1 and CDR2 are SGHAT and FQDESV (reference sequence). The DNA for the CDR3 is TGTGCCAGCAGCTTTCAACAGGGGGGCGGCTACACCTTC. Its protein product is CASSFQQGGGYTF.

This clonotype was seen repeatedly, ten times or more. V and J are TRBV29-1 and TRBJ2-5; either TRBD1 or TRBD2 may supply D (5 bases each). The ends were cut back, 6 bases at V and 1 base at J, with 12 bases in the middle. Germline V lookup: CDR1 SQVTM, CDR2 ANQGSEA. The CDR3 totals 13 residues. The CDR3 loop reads CSVRDLIQETQYF. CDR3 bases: TGCAGCGTCCGGGACCTTATCCAAGAGACCCAGTACTTC.

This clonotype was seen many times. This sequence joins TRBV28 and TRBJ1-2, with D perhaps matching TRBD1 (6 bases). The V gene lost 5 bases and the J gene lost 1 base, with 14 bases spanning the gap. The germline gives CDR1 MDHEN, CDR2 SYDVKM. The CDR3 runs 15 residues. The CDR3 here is CASSGLIQGNYGYTF. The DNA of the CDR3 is TGTGCCAGCAGTGGCCTCATACAGGGTAACTATGGCTACACCTTC.

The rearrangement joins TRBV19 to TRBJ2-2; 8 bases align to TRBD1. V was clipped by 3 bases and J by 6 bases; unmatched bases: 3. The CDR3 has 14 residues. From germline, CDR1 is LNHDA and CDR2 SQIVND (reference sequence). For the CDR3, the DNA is TGTGCCAGTAGTATCCAGGGGGCGTCCGGGGAGCTGTTTTTT. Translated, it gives CASSIQGASGELFF.

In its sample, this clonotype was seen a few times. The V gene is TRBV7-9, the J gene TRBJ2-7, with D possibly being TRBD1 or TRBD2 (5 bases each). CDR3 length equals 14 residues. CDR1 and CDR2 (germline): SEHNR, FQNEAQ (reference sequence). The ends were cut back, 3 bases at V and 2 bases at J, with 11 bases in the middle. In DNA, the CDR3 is TGTGCCAGCAGCTTCTCCGGGACCCCCTACGAGCAGTACTTC. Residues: CASSFSGTPYEQYF.

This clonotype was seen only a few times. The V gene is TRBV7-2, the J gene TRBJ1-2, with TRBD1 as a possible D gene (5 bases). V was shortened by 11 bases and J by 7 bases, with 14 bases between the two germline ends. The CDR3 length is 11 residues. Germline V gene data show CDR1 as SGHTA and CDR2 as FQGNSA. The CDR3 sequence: CALAGDGGYTF. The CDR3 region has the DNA TGTGCCCTGGCCGGGGACGGTGGCTACACCTTC.

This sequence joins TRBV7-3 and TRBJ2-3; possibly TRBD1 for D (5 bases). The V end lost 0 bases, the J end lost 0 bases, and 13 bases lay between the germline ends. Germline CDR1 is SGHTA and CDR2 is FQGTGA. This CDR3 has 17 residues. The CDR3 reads CASSLTVQGSSTDTQYF. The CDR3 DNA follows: TGTGCCAGCAGCTTAACGGTGCAGGGATCTAGCACAGATACGCAGTATTTT.

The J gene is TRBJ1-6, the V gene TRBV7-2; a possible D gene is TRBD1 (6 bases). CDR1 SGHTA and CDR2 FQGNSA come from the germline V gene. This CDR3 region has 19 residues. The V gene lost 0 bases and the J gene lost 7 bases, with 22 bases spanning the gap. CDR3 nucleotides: TGTGCCAGCAGCTTAGCTTTTTCCACAGGGTTACTCGGGAATTCACCCCTCCACTTT. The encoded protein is CASSLAFSTGLLGNSPLHF.

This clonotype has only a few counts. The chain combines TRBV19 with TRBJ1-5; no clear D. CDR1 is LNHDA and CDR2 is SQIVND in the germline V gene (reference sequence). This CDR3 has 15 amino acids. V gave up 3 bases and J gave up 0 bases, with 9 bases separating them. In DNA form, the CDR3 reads TGTGCCAGTAGTATCCCTGGCTATAGCAATCAGCCCCAGCATTTT. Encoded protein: CASSIPGYSNQPQHF.